Listed below are T cell receptor beta chains from one sample, sequenced in a study of control samples from healthy donors and cancer patients. Profiling relied on immunoSEQ multiplex PCR, and the TCRdb table lists in-frame clones only, not all of them. The sample carries about 59,000 clones, more than 85% recorded once. What was sequenced was PBMCs. These receptors were obtained from a man between 35 and 55 years old with colorectal cancer. CDR3s include the opening cysteine and the closing phenylalanine or tryptophan. A D gene is named only where the DNA matches it firmly. Size is stated for part of the rows, as once, few or many counts, or as a class when the clone is expanded.

v_gene: TRBV5-1
d_gene: NA
abundance: few
j_gene: TRBJ1-1
CDR3aa: CASSLGYTEAFF
CDR3nt: TGCGCCAGCAGCTTGGGGTACACTGAAGCTTTCTTT

v_gene: TRBV6-8
d_gene: TRBD1
abundance: NA
j_gene: TRBJ2-2
CDR3aa: CASSLPYRGRDTGELFF
CDR3nt: TGTGCCAGCAGCCTACCCTACAGGGGGCGCGACACCGGGGAGCTGTTTTTT

v_gene: TRBV9
d_gene: NA
abundance: NA
j_gene: TRBJ1-5
CDR3aa: CASSVGGFEPQHF
CDR3nt: TGTGCCAGCAGCGTAGGAGGGTTTGAACCCCAGCATTTT

v_gene: TRBV19
d_gene: NA
abundance: NA
j_gene: TRBJ1-1
CDR3aa: CASAPGNTEAFF
CDR3nt: TGTGCCAGCGCCCCGGGCAACACTGAAGCTTTCTTT

v_gene: TRBV21-1
d_gene: NA
abundance: NA
j_gene: TRBJ2-5
CDR3aa: CASSNVGFRETQYF
CDR3nt: TGTGCCAGCAGCAACGTAGGGTTCCGAGAGACCCAGTACTTC

v_gene: TRBV5-5
d_gene: TRBD1
abundance: once
j_gene: TRBJ1-1
CDR3aa: CASSLVQGNIEAFF
CDR3nt: TGTGCCAGCAGCTTGGTACAGGGGAATATAGAAGCTTTCTTT

v_gene: TRBV6-5
d_gene: NA
abundance: NA
j_gene: TRBJ2-3
CDR3aa: CASSYSGPPTDTQYF
CDR3nt: TGTGCCAGCAGTTACTCGGGACCCCCCACAGATACGCAGTATTTT

v_gene: TRBV7-8
d_gene: NA
abundance: NA
j_gene: TRBJ2-7
CDR3aa: CASSRGTGALSYEQYF
CDR3nt: TGTGCCAGCAGCCGCGGCACGGGGGCTCTCTCCTACGAGCAGTACTTC

v_gene: TRBV24-1
d_gene: TRBD1
abundance: few
j_gene: TRBJ2-1
CDR3aa: CATSETGTGSPNEQFF
CDR3nt: TGTGCCACCAGTGAAACCGGGACAGGGAGCCCCAATGAGCAGTTCTTC

v_gene: TRBV6-5
d_gene: TRBD2
abundance: NA
j_gene: TRBJ2-1
CDR3aa: CASRASGGAGEQFF
CDR3nt: TGTGCCAGCAGGGCTAGCGGGGGGGCGGGTGAGCAGTTCTTC

v_gene: TRBV4-1
d_gene: NA
abundance: NA
j_gene: TRBJ2-3
CDR3aa: CASSPGLASTDTQYF
CDR3nt: TGCGCCAGCAGCCCAGGGCTGGCCAGCACAGATACGCAGTATTTT

v_gene: TRBV30
d_gene: NA
abundance: NA
j_gene: TRBJ2-5
CDR3aa: CAWSVEHGETQYF
CDR3nt: TGTGCCTGGAGTGTTGAACATGGAGAGACCCAGTACTTC

v_gene: TRBV11-2
d_gene: TRBD1
abundance: NA
j_gene: TRBJ2-2
CDR3aa: CASSLGTVNTGELFF
CDR3nt: TGTGCCAGCAGCCTTGGGACAGTTAACACCGGGGAGCTGTTTTTT

v_gene: TRBV19
d_gene: TRBD2
abundance: once
j_gene: TRBJ2-5
CDR3aa: CASSMRTSDAAAQYF
CDR3nt: TGTGCCAGTAGTATGAGGACTAGCGATGCCGCGGCCCAGTACTTC

v_gene: TRBV7-9
d_gene: TRBD1
abundance: NA
j_gene: TRBJ2-7
CDR3aa: CASSLFGDRGLNEQYF
CDR3nt: TGTGCCAGCAGCTTATTTGGGGACAGGGGTCTCAACGAGCAGTACTTC

v_gene: TRBV3-1/TRBV3-2
d_gene: NA
abundance: once
j_gene: TRBJ1-4
CDR3aa: CASSHQGGELFF
CDR3nt: TGTGCCAGCAGCCACCAGGGCGGTGAACTGTTTTTT

v_gene: TRBV5-8
d_gene: NA
abundance: NA
j_gene: TRBJ1-4
CDR3aa: CASSRRGSTNEKLFF
CDR3nt: TGTGCCAGCAGCCGGAGGGGGTCAACTAATGAAAAACTGTTTTTT

v_gene: TRBV2
d_gene: NA
abundance: NA
j_gene: TRBJ2-6
CDR3aa: CASSEGRSGANVLTF
CDR3nt: TGTGCCAGCAGTGAAGGACGGTCTGGGGCCAACGTCCTGACTTTC

v_gene: TRBV10-3
d_gene: NA
abundance: NA
j_gene: TRBJ2-7
CDR3aa: CAISDKTYEQYF
CDR3nt: TGTGCCATCAGTGACAAGACCTACGAGCAGTACTTC

v_gene: TRBV4-2
d_gene: TRBD1
abundance: NA
j_gene: TRBJ1-2
CDR3aa: CAGSQGTGTGGNYGYTF
CDR3nt: TGTGCCGGCAGCCAAGGCACCGGGACAGGGGGTAATTATGGCTACACCTTC

v_gene: TRBV29-1
d_gene: NA
abundance: NA
j_gene: TRBJ2-3
CDR3aa: CSVEPPRGGSTDTQYF
CDR3nt: TGCAGCGTTGAACCACCCAGGGGGGGAAGCACAGATACGCAGTATTTT

v_gene: TRBV9
d_gene: NA
abundance: NA
j_gene: TRBJ2-4
CDR3aa: CASSVGRGQAKNIQYF
CDR3nt: TGTGCCAGCAGCGTGGGACGGGGGCAAGCCAAAAACATTCAGTACTTC

v_gene: TRBV6-2/TRBV6-3
d_gene: NA
abundance: NA
j_gene: TRBJ2-3
CDR3aa: CASSYRTTNTDTQYF
CDR3nt: TGTGCCAGCAGTTACAGGACAACCAACACAGATACGCAGTATTTT

v_gene: TRBV6-5
d_gene: NA
abundance: NA
j_gene: TRBJ2-1
CDR3aa: CASSYIRGRTYNEQFF
CDR3nt: TGTGCCAGCAGTTACATTAGGGGGAGGACCTACAATGAGCAGTTCTTC

v_gene: TRBV6-6
d_gene: NA
abundance: few
j_gene: TRBJ1-1
CDR3aa: CASSYAQERNTEAFF
CDR3nt: TGTGCCAGCAGTTATGCCCAGGAGAGGAACACTGAAGCTTTCTTT

v_gene: TRBV19
d_gene: NA
abundance: NA
j_gene: TRBJ2-5
CDR3aa: CASKSGETQYF
CDR3nt: TGTGCCAGTAAGTCGGGAGAGACCCAGTACTTC

v_gene: TRBV7-3
d_gene: NA
abundance: NA
j_gene: TRBJ1-3
CDR3aa: CASSTEGGKGNTIYF
CDR3nt: TGTGCCAGCAGCACAGAGGGAGGAAAGGGAAACACCATATATTTT

v_gene: TRBV6-5
d_gene: NA
abundance: NA
j_gene: TRBJ1-1
CDR3aa: CASTNSPSGAEAFF
CDR3nt: TGTGCCAGCACCAACAGCCCTTCGGGCGCTGAAGCTTTCTTT

v_gene: TRBV18
d_gene: TRBD1
abundance: NA
j_gene: TRBJ2-1
CDR3aa: CASSLGQGEQFF
CDR3nt: TGTGCCAGCTCGCTGGGACAGGGCGAGCAGTTCTTC

v_gene: TRBV7-3
d_gene: TRBD1
abundance: NA
j_gene: TRBJ2-3
CDR3aa: CASSLRQGSTDTQYF
CDR3nt: TGTGCCAGCAGCTTGCGACAGGGGAGCACAGATACGCAGTATTTT

v_gene: TRBV3-1/TRBV3-2
d_gene: TRBD1
abundance: NA
j_gene: TRBJ1-2
CDR3aa: CASSPAPNRGGYTF
CDR3nt: TGTGCCAGCAGCCCGGCGCCTAACAGGGGCGGCTACACCTTC

v_gene: TRBV18
d_gene: NA
abundance: once
j_gene: TRBJ1-2
CDR3aa: CASSTPAASYGYTF
CDR3nt: TGTGCCAGCAGCACCCCGGCAGCCTCCTATGGCTACACCTTC

v_gene: TRBV7-2
d_gene: TRBD2
abundance: NA
j_gene: TRBJ2-4
CDR3aa: CASSLGEGGKNIQYF
CDR3nt: TGTGCCAGCAGCTTAGGGGAGGGAGGTAAAAACATTCAGTACTTC

v_gene: TRBV5-1
d_gene: TRBD1
abundance: NA
j_gene: TRBJ1-2
CDR3aa: CASSSTVDRVLNYGYTF
CDR3nt: TGCGCCAGCAGCTCGACTGTCGACAGGGTCCTAAACTATGGCTACACCTTC

v_gene: TRBV18
d_gene: NA
abundance: once
j_gene: TRBJ2-3
CDR3aa: CASSTGGGHGDTQYF
CDR3nt: TGTGCCAGCTCTACTGGTGGGGGGCATGGAGATACGCAGTATTTT

v_gene: TRBV29-1
d_gene: NA
abundance: NA
j_gene: TRBJ2-2
CDR3aa: CSVENRVDGTGELFF
CDR3nt: TGCAGCGTTGAAAACAGGGTTGACGGCACCGGGGAGCTGTTTTTT

v_gene: TRBV2
d_gene: NA
abundance: few
j_gene: TRBJ1-1
CDR3aa: CASKDEANTEAFF
CDR3nt: TGTGCCAGCAAGGATGAAGCGAACACTGAAGCTTTCTTT

v_gene: TRBV5-4
d_gene: NA
abundance: NA
j_gene: TRBJ2-5
CDR3aa: CASSSVGVQTQYF
CDR3nt: TGTGCCAGCAGCTCCGTGGGGGTTCAGACCCAGTACTTC

v_gene: TRBV5-5
d_gene: TRBD1
abundance: NA
j_gene: TRBJ2-7
CDR3aa: CASSPVGQEYEQYF
CDR3nt: TGTGCCAGCAGCCCGGTGGGACAGGAGTACGAGCAGTACTTC

v_gene: TRBV5-1
d_gene: TRBD1
abundance: NA
j_gene: TRBJ2-5
CDR3aa: CASSLANRGTETQYF
CDR3nt: TGCGCCAGCAGCTTGGCAAACAGGGGGACAGAGACCCAGTACTTC

v_gene: TRBV7-3
d_gene: NA
abundance: NA
j_gene: TRBJ1-3
CDR3aa: CASSSGNTIYF
CDR3nt: TGTGCCAGTAGCTCTGGAAACACCATATATTTT

v_gene: TRBV7-3
d_gene: NA
abundance: NA
j_gene: TRBJ2-4
CDR3aa: CASSQQPATGAKNIQYF
CDR3nt: TGTGCCAGCAGCCAGCAACCCGCAACAGGGGCCAAAAACATTCAGTACTTC

v_gene: TRBV2
d_gene: NA
abundance: NA
j_gene: TRBJ1-3
CDR3aa: CASSVSGTSGNTIYF
CDR3nt: TGTGCCAGCAGTGTTTCTGGAACCTCTGGAAACACCATATATTTT

v_gene: TRBV5-1
d_gene: NA
abundance: NA
j_gene: TRBJ1-1
CDR3aa: CASSLGGQNTEAFF
CDR3nt: TGCGCCAGCAGCTTGGGCGGTCAGAACACTGAAGCTTTCTTT

v_gene: TRBV29-1
d_gene: NA
abundance: NA
j_gene: TRBJ2-3
CDR3aa: CSGKTGSSTDTQYF
CDR3nt: TGCAGCGGGAAGACAGGTTCCAGCACAGATACGCAGTATTTT

v_gene: TRBV5-1
d_gene: NA
abundance: NA
j_gene: TRBJ2-3
CDR3aa: CASSFAGTSTDTQYF
CDR3nt: TGCGCCAGCAGCTTTGCGGGGACTAGCACAGATACGCAGTATTTT

v_gene: TRBV5-4
d_gene: TRBD1
abundance: once
j_gene: TRBJ1-1
CDR3aa: CASSDLTGWDTEAFF
CDR3nt: TGTGCCAGCAGCGATCTGACAGGGTGGGACACTGAAGCTTTCTTT

v_gene: TRBV6-1
d_gene: TRBD2
abundance: NA
j_gene: TRBJ2-3
CDR3aa: CASSEPGGSTDTQYF
CDR3nt: TGTGCCAGCAGTGAACCGGGGGGTTCCACAGATACGCAGTATTTT

v_gene: TRBV3-1/TRBV3-2
d_gene: NA
abundance: once
j_gene: TRBJ2-7
CDR3aa: CASSQGFGPGEQYF
CDR3nt: TGTGCCAGCAGCCAGGGGTTCGGTCCGGGCGAGCAGTACTTC

v_gene: TRBV27
d_gene: NA
abundance: NA
j_gene: TRBJ1-5
CDR3aa: CASSLTGNQPQHF
CDR3nt: TGTGCCAGCAGTTTAACGGGCAATCAGCCCCAGCATTTT

v_gene: TRBV11-3
d_gene: NA
abundance: few
j_gene: TRBJ2-7
CDR3aa: CASSFNILRVGEQYF
CDR3nt: TGTGCCAGCAGCTTTAATATTCTTCGGGTGGGCGAGCAGTACTTC

v_gene: TRBV7-9
d_gene: NA
abundance: NA
j_gene: TRBJ2-1
CDR3aa: CASSRRSPGKSYNEQFF
CDR3nt: TGTGCCAGCAGCCGGAGATCACCAGGGAAATCCTACAATGAGCAGTTCTTC